Included here is one T cell receptor beta chain sequence, with context. Its recognized antigen is unknown. No base qualities exist here, and no much larger clone lies one base off it. This specimen belongs to a study of blood T cell repertoires in COVID-19 (TCRdb year 2020). Notes on the research overall: Samples from collaborators originated in the United States, Italy and Spain and spanned both the acute and convalescent phases of COVID-19. HLA class I and class II types, where available, came from metadata supplied by the sample provider rather than from assay-based typing. Samples were obtained from the ongoing ImmuneRACE study (first 160 participants) and from about 1,300 subjects provided by 6 global collaborators. The sample metadata nearly always contained a de-identified subject ID, COVID-19 status, age in years and sex. The prospective study material was composed of cDNA or gDNA derived from T cells, B-cell-depleted T cells, or PBMCs. A freely available public database, intended as a resource for researchers studying the immune response to SARS-CoV-2, is where the repertoires were released. Deeply sampled blood TCRbeta repertoires from subjects exposed to, actively infected with, or recovered from COVID-19 were included in the dataset. The paper as a whole reports these results and caveats: Clinical and demographic metadata were provided uncurated, with the amount varying by source and participant.

TCRbeta CDR3 regions were amplified from genomic DNA by means of the immunoSEQ Assay, a bias-controlled multiplex PCR. As for how the authors treated the data: Within the assay, amplification of reference gene primers was used to estimate how many nucleated cells each sample contained. To quantify the absolute abundance of each unique TCRbeta CDR3 rearrangement, sequence reads were collapsed and filtered. For each sample, productive Simpson clonality was calculated as the square root of Simpson's diversity index across productive rearrangements. This is the immuneACCESS table as TCRdb keeps it, with only in-frame sequences that have V and J called. A part of the clones is gone; compared with another copy, unresolved V genes explain less than half, and the rest is unexplained. The DNA gave D and trimming, while V, J and clone size come from that table. The sample records approximately 350,000 clones, over 75% of which are singletons. Of the sample, approximately 3% is held by the ten largest clones.

CDR1 is given as SGHNT and CDR2 as YYREEE, both from the germline V gene (reference sequence). Relative to germline, V is 2 bases shorter and J is 3 bases shorter, with 17 bases between their ends. CDR3 length: 16 amino acids, cysteine to phenylalanine. Just the 48-base CDR3 DNA is kept, in frame starting at base 1. Enrolling through a virtual design, the prospective study's participants ranged in age from about 18 to 100 years and lived across approximately 25 United States geographic areas. In the prospective study, participants were assigned to cohorts based on the clinical history participants reported in a screening survey and a study questionnaire. Recovered participants in ImmuneRACE Cohort 3 were defined by two consecutive negative NP/OP PCR tests, clearance by a healthcare professional, or resolution of symptoms. Mobile phlebotomists in the prospective study collected whole blood, serum and a nasopharyngeal or oropharyngeal swab from every participant. Participants in the prospective study had the option to provide additional blood draws and questionnaires over a roughly two-month period. Before DNA extraction, prospective study blood samples were shipped either frozen or at room temperature.

The chain links TRBV5-4 with TRBJ1-2, with TRBD1 perhaps the D gene, on 5 matching bases. The sequence was obtained from a woman in her twenties or thirties who had recovered from COVID-19. Sequencing was performed on PBMCs or T cells enriched from blood (not recorded which). The CDR3: CASSLGASLGHYGYTF. The sequence in DNA is TGTGCCAGCAGCTTAGGCGCGTCTCTGGGGCACTATGGCTACACCTTC.